This is a list of T cell receptor beta chains from one sample in a study of blood T cells in healthy people across ages. TCRdb used MiXCR to reprocess the 5' RACE reads, holding one entry per CDR3 protein. The sample records some 1.5 million distinct CDR3 sequences, around 40% being singletons. The sequenced sample was blood. Receptors originate from a woman in her late teens or twenties in good health. Both conserved end residues are part of each CDR3. A D gene is named only where the DNA matches it firmly. Rows may omit the clone size; those that give it use once, few, many or a size class.

J	size	V	D	length	DNA	CDR3
TRBJ2-5	.	TRBV5-1	TRBD2	16	TGCGCCAGCAGCTTGGCCCCTAGCGGGAGCCAAGAGACCCAGTACTTC	CASSLAPSGSQETQYF
TRBJ1-1	.	TRBV18	.	16	TGTGCCAGCTCACCACGTTCTCCGGAAGTGAACACTGAAGCTTTCTTT	CASSPRSPEVNTEAFF
TRBJ1-5	few	TRBV5-1	.	14	TGCGCCAGCAGCTTTGGGGGGTATAATCAGCCCCAGCATTTT	CASSFGGYNQPQHF
TRBJ1-1	few	TRBV25-1	TRBD1	15	TGTGCCAGCAGAGGGACAGGGCAAGGAAGGGCTGAAGCTTTCTTT	CASRGTGQGRAEAFF
TRBJ1-4	.	TRBV18	.	13	TGTGCCAGCTCACCATCCTGGAATGAAAAACTGTTTTTT	CASSPSWNEKLFF
TRBJ1-2	.	TRBV2	.	12	TGTGCCAGCACCAACCAGCCCGGTGGCTACACCTTC	CASTNQPGGYTF
TRBJ1-1	.	TRBV7-6	.	17	TGTGCCAGCAGCCCCAGCCCCGGAGGTTGGATGAACACTGAAGCTTTCTTT	CASSPSPGGWMNTEAFF
TRBJ2-1	few	TRBV20-1	TRBD2	19	TGCAGTGCTAGAATAGCGGGGGGGCCTAATATCTCCTCCTACAATGAGCAGTTCTTC	CSARIAGGPNISSYNEQFF
TRBJ2-5	many	TRBV12-3/TRBV12-4	.	14	TGTGCCAGCAGCAGAATACTGTACCAAGAGACCCAGTACTTC	CASSRILYQETQYF
TRBJ2-1	few	TRBV7-6	.	16	TGTGCCAGCAGCCATGACGTCGGGTCAAGCAAGAATGAGCAGTTCTTC	CASSHDVGSSKNEQFF
TRBJ2-1	many	TRBV7-7	.	15	TGTGCTAGCAGCTTATCCGTGGCGGAGTCCGCCAAGCAGTTCTTC	CASSLSVAESAKQFF
TRBJ2-1	.	TRBV24-1	TRBD2	18	TGTGCCACCAGTGATTTTACTAGCGGGAGGGGCTCCTACAATGAGCAGTTCTTC	CATSDFTSGRGSYNEQFF
TRBJ1-2	few	TRBV9	.	14	TGTGCCAGCAGCCAGGGTCGGCGGTTCGGTGGCTACACCTTC	CASSQGRRFGGYTF
TRBJ2-7	.	TRBV27	.	16	TGTGCCAGCAGCCGAGATCCCGGGACAAGGGTCTACGAGCAGTACTTC	CASSRDPGTRVYEQYF
TRBJ2-5	.	TRBV12-3/TRBV12-4	.	13	TGTGCCAGCAGTTTATCAATCGAAGAGACCCAGTACTTC	CASSLSIEETQYF
TRBJ1-5	few	TRBV11-2	TRBD1	15	TGTGCCAGCAGCAGAGGGGCCGGGACAGGACAGCCCCAGCATTTT	CASSRGAGTGQPQHF
TRBJ1-6	.	TRBV12-3/TRBV12-4	.	14	TGTGCCAGCAGTCTCCAGGTGGACATCTCACCCCTCCACTTT	CASSLQVDISPLHF
TRBJ1-5	.	TRBV3-1	.	15	TGTGCCAGCAGCCCGCAACAGGGACCAGCTCAGCCCCAGCATTTT	CASSPQQGPAQPQHF
TRBJ1-2	few	TRBV3-1	TRBD1	13	TGTGCCAGCAGCCCGGGGACAGGGCGCGGCTACACCTTC	CASSPGTGRGYTF
TRBJ2-3	.	TRBV20-1	TRBD2	14	TGCAGTGCTCCTAGGACTAGCTACTTAGATACGCAGTATTTT	CSAPRTSYLDTQYF
TRBJ1-5	many	TRBV28	TRBD1	16	TGTGCCACACGCAAGGGAGGGGGCATCGTGGTGCAGCCCCAGCATTTT	CATRKGGGIVVQPQHF
TRBJ1-5	few	TRBV4-1	TRBD1	19	TGCGCCAGCAGCTTACGATCCGGGACAGGGGATTTGGGCAATCAGCCCCAGCATTTT	CASSLRSGTGDLGNQPQHF
TRBJ2-3	.	TRBV20-1	.	12	TGCAGTGGACAGAAAAGCACAGATACGCAGTATTTT	CSGQKSTDTQYF
TRBJ2-1	.	TRBV20-1	.	16	TGCAGTGCCCCACCACCCAGGGTAATGACCTACAATGAGCAGTTCTTC	CSAPPPRVMTYNEQFF
TRBJ2-5	.	TRBV2	.	17	TGTGCCAGCAGTGACGGTTTCTACACTTCTTTCCAAGAGACCCAGTACTTC	CASSDGFYTSFQETQYF
TRBJ1-1	.	TRBV7-2	TRBD1	15	TGTGCCAGCAGCTTACAGACAGGGGGACAGACTGAAGCTTTCTTT	CASSLQTGGQTEAFF
TRBJ2-1	.	TRBV21-1	.	19	TGTGCCAGCAGCAAAAGGGGCCCAGTGCTTAGTACCTCCTACAATGAGCAGTTCTTC	CASSKRGPVLSTSYNEQFF
TRBJ2-1	.	TRBV7-2	TRBD2	16	TGTGCCAGCAGCTTAGGGGGACTAGCGCCCTACAATGAGCAGTTCTTC	CASSLGGLAPYNEQFF
TRBJ2-1	.	TRBV6-6	.	16	TGTGCCAGCAGTTCCTTGGGACTCCAATCCTGCAATGAGCAGTTCTTC	CASSSLGLQSCNEQFF
TRBJ2-1	many	TRBV7-2	.	16	TGTGCCAGCAGCCGGGAACTTGCGAGCTCCTACAATGAGCAGTTCTTC	CASSRELASSYNEQFF
TRBJ2-1	few	TRBV6-5	.	13	TGTGCCAGCAAATTGGGAGTGGGGAATGAGCAGTTCTTC	CASKLGVGNEQFF
TRBJ1-2	.	TRBV10-1	.	16	TGCGCCAGCAGTGAGGTGGCACAGGGCAAGGACTATGGCTACACCTTC	CASSEVAQGKDYGYTF
TRBJ2-3	.	TRBV4-3	.	16	TGCGCCAGCAGCCAAGGAACCCAACCCCCCACAGATACGCAGTATTTT	CASSQGTQPPTDTQYF
TRBJ2-1	.	TRBV20-1	TRBD1	14	TGCAGTGCTCTCCGGGACAGGGGACAGAATGAGCAGTTCTTC	CSALRDRGQNEQFF
TRBJ2-5	.	TRBV6-6	TRBD2	13	TGTGCCAGCCGGAATAGCGGGGAAGAGACCCAGTACTTC	CASRNSGEETQYF
TRBJ2-3	.	TRBV7-2	TRBD2	16	TGTGCCAGCAGCTTATTCCCCGGACTAGCGGAGAGGGCGCAGTATTTT	CASSLFPGLAERAQYF
TRBJ2-1	few	TRBV4-2	TRBD2	15	TGTGCCAGCAGCCAAGATAGACTAGCGTACAATGAGCAGTTCTTC	CASSQDRLAYNEQFF
TRBJ2-7	few	TRBV9	TRBD2	15	TGTGCCAGCAGCGCTAGCGGGGGGCCTTCCTACGAGCAGTACTTC	CASSASGGPSYEQYF